These 25 T cell receptor beta chains came from one sample sequenced in a study of identical twins. From the 5' RACE reads, TCRdb called clonotypes with MiXCR, one entry per CDR3 protein. Here the sample spans roughly 710,000 distinct CDR3 sequences, 6% to 6.5% being singletons. Sequencing was done on a sample of naive T cells sorted from blood. These receptors were collected from a man between 18 and 29 years old in good health.

With regard to this clonotype: One base away lies a much larger clone, so this may be a sequencing read error. This sequence joins TRBV29-1 and TRBJ2-1; D not certain. CDR1 SQVTM and CDR2 ANQGSEA come from the germline V gene. The CDR3 is made up of 10 amino acids. The V end was cut by 4 bases, the J end by 12 bases, with 10 bases between. The CDR3, as DNA: TGCAGCGTTGTCTCTGATGTGCAGTTCTTC. The encoded protein is CSVVSDVQFF.

The CDR3 nucleotides are TGTGCCAGCAGCTTAGTAGGTGGCCTAGCGGACCAATCCTACAATGAGCAGTTCTTC. This gives the protein CASSLVGGLADQSYNEQFF. V and J are TRBV11-1 and TRBJ2-1; 7 bases agree with TRBD2. The germline gives CDR1 SGHAT, CDR2 FQDESV (reference sequence). The CDR3 has 19 residues. V lost 1 base and J lost 1; bases outside the gene matches: 13.

There are many counts of this clonotype. This rearrangement joins TRBV20-1 to TRBJ1-1; D is possibly TRBD1 (5 bases). V was shortened by 5 bases and J by 1 base, with 17 bases between the two germline ends. The CDR3 covers 15 residues. From germline, CDR1 is DFQATT and CDR2 SNEGSKA (reference sequence). Here the CDR3 reads CSALVSGTGNTEAFF. As DNA, the CDR3 is TGCAGTGCTCTAGTTTCCGGGACGGGGAACACTGAAGCTTTCTTT.

This clonotype showed up many times. The V call is TRBV29-1, the J call TRBJ2-1, with D possibly being TRBD1 (6 bases). Germline CDR1 is SQVTM and CDR2 is ANQGSEA. The V end lost 5 bases, the J end lost 5 bases, and 16 bases lay between the germline ends. CDR3 size: 14 residues. CDR3 bases: TGCAGCGTTAGGTCAGGGGTTCGCAACAATGAGCAGTTCTTC. As protein: CSVRSGVRNNEQFF.

This clonotype was detected many times. The J gene is TRBJ2-1, the V gene TRBV29-1; 7 nucleotides agree with TRBD2. CDR1 SQVTM and CDR2 ANQGSEA come from the germline V gene. This CDR3 comprises 14 residues. The ends lost 3 bases at V and 2 bases at J; junction bases unmatched: 4. In nucleotides, the CDR3 is TGCAGCGTTGAGGCTAGCGGCCCCTACAATGAGCAGTTCTTC. Translated, it gives CSVEASGPYNEQFF.

The table lists this clonotype with many counts. The chain joins TRBV4-3 to TRBJ2-3, with D maybe TRBD1 (8 bases). The CDR3 contains 17 residues. Trimming shortened V by 6 bases and J by 3 bases, and 22 bases separated the two germline ends. Germline assignment: CDR1 LGHNA and CDR2 YSLEER. The CDR3 nucleotides read TGCGCCAGCAGTCGGGTCCGGACAGGGAGGGAGACAGATACGCAGTATTTT. Amino acids: CASSRVRTGRETDTQYF.

This clonotype was detected only a few times. The chain recombines TRBV5-4 with TRBJ2-1, with 8 bases lining up with TRBD1. The V gene's germline CDR1 is SGHNT and CDR2 YYREEE (reference sequence). CDR3 length: 14 residues. Trimming removed 3 bases from V and 6 bases from J; junction bases left unmatched: 5. In DNA form, the CDR3 reads TGTGCCAGCAGCTCACGGACAGGGATCAATGAGCAGTTCTTC. It specifies CASSSRTGINEQFF.

This clonotype was seen many times. This sequence joins TRBV12-3 or TRBV12-4 and TRBJ1-2; 9 bases map to TRBD1. The CDR3 consists of 14 residues. Trimming took 5 bases from V and 7 from J; bases not matched to a gene: 8. The CDR3 DNA sequence: TGTGCCAGCAGTGACTCCGGGACAGGGTCTGGCTACACCTTC. It yields the protein CASSDSGTGSGYTF.

The chain is built from TRBV9 and TRBJ1-5; D ambiguous. This CDR3 has 15 residues. Trimming took 4 bases from V and 2 from J, leaving 13 bases between them. CDR1 and CDR2 (germline): SGDLS, YYNGEE. The CDR3 reads CASSPGGTGNQPQHF. The CDR3 DNA reads TGTGCCAGCAGCCCCGGTGGAACGGGCAATCAGCCCCAGCATTTT.

J is TRBJ2-1 and V is TRBV4-3; 12 bases fit TRBD2. CDR3 size: 16 residues. V trimming: 1 base; J trimming: 6 bases; junction bases outside the gene matches: 4. Germline V lookup: CDR1 LGHNA, CDR2 YSLEER. Here the CDR3 reads CASSQAQGLAGNEQFF. The CDR3 DNA reads TGCGCCAGCAGCCAAGCCCAGGGACTAGCGGGCAATGAGCAGTTCTTC.

In its sample, this clonotype was seen many times. V is TRBV28 and J is TRBJ2-1; 10 nucleotides line up with TRBD2. Germline CDR1 is MDHEN and CDR2 is SYDVKM. This CDR3 comprises 14 residues. V lost 3 bases to trimming and J lost 8 bases; unmatched junction nucleotides: 4. CDR3 sequence (DNA): TGTGCCAGCAGTTTTCGGCTAGCGGGAGATGAGCAGTTCTTC. This codes for CASSFRLAGDEQFF. Looking up the rest from reference TRBV28 and TRBJ2-1 gives the full variable domain: DVKVTQSSRYLVKRTGEKVFLECVQDMDHENMFWYRQDPGLGLRLIYFSYDVKMKEKGDIPEGYSVSREKKERFSLILESASTNQTSMYLCASSFRLAGDEQFFGPGTRLTVL.

This clonotype showed up just once. This sequence may be a read error, since a much larger clone differs from it by one base. The CDR3 does not close with the conserved phenylalanine or tryptophan, likely indicating a read error. The J gene is TRBJ1-1, the V gene TRBV10-3; D not resolved. The CDR3 spans 13 residues. Trimming left V 5 bases short and J 4 bases short, with 11 bases between. The V gene's germline CDR1 is ENHRY and CDR2 SYGVKD. This CDR3 is CAISRTDPTEAFL. In DNA form, the CDR3 reads TGTGCCATCAGTAGAACAGACCCCACTGAAGCTTTCTTA.

In its sample, this clonotype was seen many times. This chain joins TRBV12-5 and TRBJ2-2; no clear D. The V gene's germline CDR1 is LGHNT and CDR2 FRNRAP. This CDR3 spans 14 amino acids. Trimming took 7 bases from V and 6 from J, leaving 15 bases between them. CDR3 sequence (DNA): TGTGCTAGTGCCCCCCCGGTTTTTCCCGGGGAGCTGTTTTTT. It is translated as CASAPPVFPGELFF.

V usage is TRBV4-1 and J usage is TRBJ2-5, with D perhaps matching TRBD1 or TRBD2 (6 bases each). The CDR3 loop spans 14 amino acids. From germline, CDR1 is MGHRA and CDR2 YSYEKL. Between the trimmed V and J ends, which lost 5 bases and 1 base, there was a span of 11 bases. The CDR3 loop reads CASSSRGLQETQYF. The CDR3 coding sequence is TGCGCCAGCAGCTCCAGGGGACTCCAAGAGACCCAGTACTTC.

The chain employs TRBV20-1 and TRBJ2-7; 10 positions match TRBD2. CDR3 size: 15 residues. CDR1 is DFQATT, CDR2 SNEGSKA, per germline (reference sequence). The V gene end was trimmed by 0 bases and the J gene end by 6 bases; junction bases not matched to a gene: 8. This CDR3 is CSARDSSGRKGEQYF. For the CDR3, the DNA is TGCAGTGCTAGAGACTCTAGCGGGAGAAAGGGCGAGCAGTACTTC.

This clonotype was seen at least ten times. The V call is TRBV29-1, the J call TRBJ1-4; perhaps TRBD1 as D (5 bases). Germline CDR1 and CDR2: SQVTM and ANQGSEA. Between the trimmed V and J ends, which lost 7 bases and 8 bases, there was a span of 17 bases. The length of the CDR3 is 13 residues. The CDR3 loop is CSGRGGRGEKLFF. CDR3 DNA sequence: TGCAGCGGACGGGGGGGACGAGGGGAAAAACTGTTTTTT.

The V gene is TRBV5-1, the J gene TRBJ2-1; 16 bases fit TRBD2. Germline CDR1 SGHRS, CDR2 YFSETQ. The V and J ends lost 3 bases and 8 bases, in that order; junction bases with no gene match: 8. The CDR3 sequence is 17 residues long. CDR3 coding DNA: TGCGCCAGCAGCTCTGGGACTAGCGGGAGGGCAATCGATGAGCAGTTCTTC. Translated: CASSSGTSGRAIDEQFF.

The chain uses TRBV5-1 and TRBJ1-1, with D possibly TRBD1 on 5 matching bases. Deletions cut 2 bases from V and 1 base from J, with 9 bases between. The CDR3 spans 14 residues. Germline V gene sequence: CDR1 SGHRS, CDR2 YFSETQ. CDR3 region: CASSFGGTNTEAFF. In nucleotides, the CDR3 is TGCGCCAGCAGCTTTGGGGGGACGAACACTGAAGCTTTCTTT.

There are many counts of this clonotype. The V gene is TRBV29-1, the J gene TRBJ1-2; D unclear. With 2 bases removed from V and 6 bases from J, the gap between germline ends came to 7 bases. Germline lookup yields CDR1 SQVTM and CDR2 ANQGSEA. The CDR3 loop spans 11 amino acids. Here the CDR3 DNA reads TGCAGCGTTGAAAACTACGATGGCTACACCTTC. Translating it yields CSVENYDGYTF. The full variable domain, rest sourced from reference TRBV29-1 and TRBJ1-2, is SAVISQKPSRDICQRGTSLTIQCQVDSQVTMMFWYRQQPGQSLTLIATANQGSEATYESGFVIDKFPISRPNLTFSTLTVSNMSPEDSSIYLCSVENYDGYTFGSGTRLTVV.

J is TRBJ2-1 and V is TRBV29-1; 13 nucleotides line up with TRBD2. CDR1 SQVTM and CDR2 ANQGSEA come from the germline V gene. The junction had 7 bases not matched to a gene; V was cut back by 5 bases and J by 0 bases. The CDR3 loop spans 17 amino acids. Here the CDR3 reads CSVPGLAGSASYNEQFF. The CDR3 DNA sequence: TGCAGCGTTCCGGGACTAGCGGGGTCGGCCTCCTACAATGAGCAGTTCTTC.

This clonotype was found many times. V is TRBV12-3 or TRBV12-4 and J is TRBJ2-7; 7 bases are a match to TRBD2. The length of the CDR3 is 16 residues. V lost 4 bases and J lost 0; bases outside the gene matches: 9. In nucleotides, the CDR3 is TGTGCCAGCAGTTCACTCTGGACGGGAGGCTCCTACGAGCAGTACGTC. Residues: CASSSLWTGGSYEQYV.

The chain carries TRBV7-3 and TRBJ2-1, with D possibly being TRBD2 (6 bases). Germline assignment: CDR1 SGHTA and CDR2 FQGTGA. The CDR3 contains 16 residues. Trimming shortened V by 2 bases and J by 3 bases, and 14 bases separated the two germline ends. The CDR3 loop is CASSLHKRADYNEQFF. The CDR3 DNA is TGTGCCAGCAGCTTACACAAGCGGGCGGACTACAATGAGCAGTTCTTC.

The sample holds a few counts of this clonotype. V is TRBV9 and J is TRBJ2-1, with 9 bases matching TRBD1. The CDR3 loop spans 16 amino acids. V gave up 4 bases and J gave up 6 bases; unmatched junction bases: 11. CDR1 SGDLS and CDR2 YYNGEE come from the germline V gene. CDR3 sequence reads: CASSPRFGTGFNEQFF. The CDR3, as DNA: TGTGCCAGCAGCCCCCGGTTCGGGACAGGGTTCAATGAGCAGTTCTTC.

The J gene is TRBJ1-4, the V gene TRBV5-1; tentative D call: TRBD1 (6 bases). CDR1 and CDR2 (germline): SGHRS, YFSETQ. V was shortened by 4 bases and J by 8 bases, with 21 bases between the two germline ends. This CDR3 comprises 16 residues. Here the CDR3 reads CASSLGPPGGGEKLFF. CDR3 sequence (DNA): TGCGCCAGCAGCCTGGGACCTCCGGGTGGGGGCGAAAAACTGTTTTTT.

The gene calls are TRBV4-1 and TRBJ2-1; D is ambiguous. This CDR3 comprises 16 residues. Germline-derived CDR1 and CDR2 are MGHRA and YSYEKL. The ends were cut back, 1 base at V and 4 bases at J, with 14 bases in the middle. Written as DNA, the CDR3 is TGCGCCAGCAGCCAAGCCCATATGATACTTTACAATGAGCAGTTCTTC. It yields the protein CASSQAHMILYNEQFF.